This TCR beta chain was documented in a study of cytomegalovirus exposure and HLA in healthy donors. Points from the study as a whole: Cytomegalovirus status, reportedly, was diagnosed with high specificity and sensitivity by the classifier.

Separation from the approximately 670-subject first cohort characterized the roughly 130-subject validation cohort, to which the donors belonged. This clone was counted between two and nine times. Its antigen is not known. The CDR3 consists of 12 residues. Germline lookup yields CDR1 SQVTM and CDR2 ANQGSEA. V gave up 5 bases and J gave up 5 bases, with 13 bases separating them. Profiling relied on immunoSEQ multiplex PCR, and the TCRdb table lists in-frame clones only, not all of them. Of 80,000 to 100,000 clones in the sample, about 83% were seen once. The chain joins TRBV29-1 to TRBJ2-7; D might be TRBD2 (6 bases). This TCR derives from a woman between 25 and 40 years old in good health and CMV-seronegative. Sequenced input: PBMCs. The CDR3 DNA reads TGCAGCGTTAGGCGGGATACCGACGAGCAGTACTTC. This encodes CSVRRDTDEQYF.